This TCR beta chain derives from a study of long-term antiretroviral therapy in people with HIV. General study findings and limits: Dominating the repertoire at all time points were the clones that expanded before ART. Diversity measured after ART increased yet remained under transplant donor controls.

At minimum, one pre-ART and two post-ART PBMC samples were obtained from each donor. In each sample, roughly 0.95-10 million cryopreserved PBMC were present before DNA extraction. Investigators performed immunoSEQ version v3.0 at survey level. Sequencing used immunoSEQ multiplex PCR; TCRdb keeps in-frame clones, though not all of them. The data show about 24,000 clones, 84% seen once. On this clone: Its antigen is currently unknown.

This CDR3 spans 15 amino acids. Germline values: CDR1 SGDLS, CDR2 YYNGEE. V lost 4 bases, J lost 5 bases, and 19 bases lay in between. This clonotype was sampled from a man aged 45 to 65 with HIV. The chain uses TRBV9 and TRBJ2-7; no clear D. Sequenced here: unsorted PBMCs, sampled 3 years after starting antiretroviral therapy. The DNA for the CDR3 is TGTGCCAGCAGCCCGATGGCAGGATCCTTGGACGAGCAGTACTTC. Protein: CASSPMAGSLDEQYF.